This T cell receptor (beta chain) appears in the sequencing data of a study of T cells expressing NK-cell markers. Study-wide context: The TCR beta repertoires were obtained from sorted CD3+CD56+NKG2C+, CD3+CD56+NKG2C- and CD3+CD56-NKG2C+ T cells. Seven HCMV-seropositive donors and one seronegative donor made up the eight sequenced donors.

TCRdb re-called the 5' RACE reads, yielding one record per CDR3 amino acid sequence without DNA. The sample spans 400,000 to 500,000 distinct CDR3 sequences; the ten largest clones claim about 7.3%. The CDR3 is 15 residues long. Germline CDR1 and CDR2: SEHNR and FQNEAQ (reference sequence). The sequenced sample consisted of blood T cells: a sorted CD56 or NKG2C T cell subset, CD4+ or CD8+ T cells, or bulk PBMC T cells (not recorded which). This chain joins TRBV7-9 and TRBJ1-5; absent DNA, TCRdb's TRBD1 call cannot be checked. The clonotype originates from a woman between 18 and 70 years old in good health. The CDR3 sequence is CASSRTGGGNQPQHF.